This is a list of T cell receptor beta chains from one sample in a study of Ad26.COV2.S vaccination and SARS-CoV-2 variants. The protocol was immunoSEQ multiplex PCR, while the TCRdb copy is restricted to in-frame clones and leaves out a portion. This sample has 400,000 to 450,000 clones, with roughly 91% found just once. Sample: peripheral blood, taken in a trial of Ad26.COV2.S vaccine versus placebo. The receptor set was obtained from a person aged 18-60 years who received the Ad26.COV2.S COVID-19 vaccine or a placebo. CDR3s include the opening cysteine and the closing phenylalanine or tryptophan. A D gene is named only where the DNA matches it firmly. The size of a clone is reported for some rows only, either as once, few or many, or as a class for expanded clones.

.	.	TRBV27	TRBJ2-7	TGTGCCAGCATCAGCGCCAGGGGGGTAGGCGAGCAGTACTTC	CASISARGVGEQYF
TRBD2	few	TRBV7-2	TRBJ2-7	TGTGCCAGCAGCTTTCCGGGACTAGCTAACGAGCAGTACTTC	CASSFPGLANEQYF
.	.	TRBV7-9	TRBJ2-3	TGTGCCAGCAGCTTAGATGGCCTTAGCACAGATACGCAGTATTTT	CASSLDGLSTDTQYF
TRBD1	.	TRBV7-8	TRBJ2-7	TGTGCCAGCAGCAATCCCGGGACAGGGCTGTACGAGCAGTACTTC	CASSNPGTGLYEQYF
.	.	TRBV21-1	TRBJ2-4	TGTGCCAGCAGCAAAGTCGACAGGGGGCTAGGGACCAAAAACATTCAGTACTTC	CASSKVDRGLGTKNIQYF
TRBD1	.	TRBV27	TRBJ2-3	TGTGCCAGCAGTTATACAGGGGGTGATACGCAGTATTTT	CASSYTGGDTQYF
.	.	TRBV3-1/TRBV3-2	TRBJ2-7	TGTGCCAGCAGCCTCGGACTGGGGCAGTACTTC	CASSLGLGQYF
.	.	TRBV3-1/TRBV3-2	TRBJ2-3	TGTGCCAGCAGCCAAGAGGTCCGCACAGATACGCAGTATTTT	CASSQEVRTDTQYF
.	.	TRBV4-3	TRBJ2-6	TGCGCCAGCAGTGGCAAGGGATTTGGGGCCAACGTCCTGACTTTC	CASSGKGFGANVLTF
.	.	TRBV6-5	TRBJ1-2	TGTGCCAGCAGTTACTCGAAAGGGGATTATGGCTACACCTTC	CASSYSKGDYGYTF
.	.	TRBV12-3/TRBV12-4	TRBJ2-1	TGTGCCAGCACTCTCGGGCGCGAGCAGTTCTTC	CASTLGREQFF
TRBD1	.	TRBV6-5	TRBJ1-4	TGTGCCAGCACTAGTGACAGGGTCGCTGAAAAACTGTTTTTT	CASTSDRVAEKLFF
TRBD1	.	TRBV7-3	TRBJ1-1	TGTGCCAGCAGCCGGACAGGAGAGAACACTGAAGCTTTCTTT	CASSRTGENTEAFF
.	.	TRBV6-2/TRBV6-3	TRBJ2-7	TGTGCCAGCAGTTTGCAGTGGGGACCAGCGGTCTACGAGCAGTACTTC	CASSLQWGPAVYEQYF
TRBD2	.	TRBV10-1	TRBJ2-5	TGCGCCAGCAGTTCGGGACTAGCGGGAGTTGAGACCCAGTACTTC	CASSSGLAGVETQYF
.	.	TRBV19	TRBJ1-5	TGTGCCAGTGACGGGGGGGGTGATCAGCCCCAGCATTTT	CASDGGGDQPQHF
TRBD1	.	TRBV6-1	TRBJ2-7	TGTGCCAGCAGTGAATCCCTCGGACAGGGGGACGAGCAGTACTTC	CASSESLGQGDEQYF
.	.	TRBV6-6	TRBJ1-4	TGTGCCAGCAGTTTCCCTTTGGGGGAAAAACTGTTTTTT	CASSFPLGEKLFF
.	.	TRBV9	TRBJ2-3	TGTGCCAGCAGCCCTGTAGGGCAGGCTAATACGCAGTATTTT	CASSPVGQANTQYF
.	.	TRBV4-3	TRBJ2-5	TGCGCCAGCAGCCAAGCGGGGGGCGGGAAGACCCAGTACTTC	CASSQAGGGKTQYF
TRBD1	.	TRBV7-9	TRBJ1-2	TGTGCCAGCAGCGGGGTGGACAGGGTCCTTAGAGGCTACACCTTC	CASSGVDRVLRGYTF
TRBD1	.	TRBV19	TRBJ1-2	TGTGCCAGTAGGGCGGGACAGGGGATTTATGGCTACACCTTC	CASRAGQGIYGYTF
.	.	TRBV3-1/TRBV3-2	TRBJ2-1	TGTGCCAGCAGCCAAAGAGACGGCGAGCAGTTCTTC	CASSQRDGEQFF
TRBD2	.	TRBV13	TRBJ2-7	TGTGCCAGCAGCGGGCGAGGGACTAGCGGGAGTTACGAGCAGTACTTC	CASSGRGTSGSYEQYF
TRBD1	.	TRBV5-1	TRBJ2-7	TGCGCCAGCAGCCAAGGACAGGACGAGCAGTACTTC	CASSQGQDEQYF
TRBD1	.	TRBV7-9	TRBJ2-3	TGTGCCAGTTCTCAGGGGGCGTCGGGCACAGATACGCAGTATTTT	CASSQGASGTDTQYF
.	few	TRBV5-5	TRBJ2-7	TGTGCCAGCAGCTTTCGGGGTTCACTCGAGCAGTACTTC	CASSFRGSLEQYF
TRBD1	.	TRBV6-2/TRBV6-3	TRBJ1-1	TGTGCCAGCAGTACGACAGGGTCTGTCGGAGAAGCTTTCTTT	CASSTTGSVGEAFF
TRBD2	.	TRBV7-2	TRBJ2-1	TGTGCCAGCAGCTTTCAGGGACTAGCGGGAAATGAGCAGTTCTTC	CASSFQGLAGNEQFF
.	.	TRBV7-2	TRBJ2-2	TGTGCCAGCAGCTTATTCTCTGGGACCGGGGAGCTGTTTTTT	CASSLFSGTGELFF
.	.	TRBV7-9	TRBJ2-7	TGTGCCAGCAGCACCCAGACAGGACGGGTCGAGCAGTACTTC	CASSTQTGRVEQYF
TRBD2	.	TRBV7-3	TRBJ2-3	TGTGCCAGCTCCGAGACTAGCGGGAGGCCAGATACGCAGTATTTT	CASSETSGRPDTQYF
TRBD2	.	TRBV5-4	TRBJ2-1	TGTGCCAGCAGCCCAAGACTAGCGGGAGGGTACAATGAGCAGTTCTTC	CASSPRLAGGYNEQFF
TRBD2	.	TRBV5-1	TRBJ2-2	TGCGCCAGCAGCTTGGCCGGGATTAGCGGGAGTAACACCGGGGAGCTGTTTTTT	CASSLAGISGSNTGELFF
TRBD1	.	TRBV6-6	TRBJ2-7	TGTGCCAGCAGTCTAGGGGACAGGGGTTACGAGCAGTACTTC	CASSLGDRGYEQYF